These T cell receptor beta chains were read from a single sample in a study of blood T cell repertoires in COVID-19. The assay was immunoSEQ multiplex PCR, and TCRdb's table has in-frame clones only and misses some. This table holds tens of thousands of clones, 91% found once. The sample taken for sequencing was peripheral blood. The receptor source for this set is a human donor with active COVID-19. The donor label of this sample is uncertain. Each CDR3 is given without its conserved first and last residue. The order of the fields is J gene, V gene, D gene, CDR3 protein. D genes are given only for firm matches.

j_gene: TRBJ2-3; v_gene: TRBV28; d_gene: .; CDR3aa: ASSLGAGSDTQY
j_gene: TRBJ2-1; v_gene: TRBV28; d_gene: TRBD2; CDR3aa: ASSSPGLADEQF
j_gene: TRBJ1-1; v_gene: TRBV7-2; d_gene: TRBD1; CDR3aa: ASSLTGGLGTEAF
j_gene: TRBJ2-7; v_gene: TRBV5-4; d_gene: TRBD2; CDR3aa: ASSPREASGRVEQY
j_gene: TRBJ2-3; v_gene: TRBV28; d_gene: .; CDR3aa: ATLQFPDTQY
j_gene: TRBJ1-1; v_gene: TRBV29-1; d_gene: .; CDR3aa: SVDRGSAF
j_gene: TRBJ1-2; v_gene: TRBV28; d_gene: .; CDR3aa: ASSIDWIYGYT
j_gene: TRBJ2-7; v_gene: TRBV11-2; d_gene: .; CDR3aa: ASSLDRYEQY
j_gene: TRBJ1-5; v_gene: TRBV28; d_gene: TRBD1; CDR3aa: ASRQGLVNQPQH
j_gene: TRBJ2-1; v_gene: TRBV7-9; d_gene: TRBD1; CDR3aa: ASSSQGSSYNEQF
j_gene: TRBJ2-6; v_gene: TRBV7-2; d_gene: .; CDR3aa: ASSLAPSSGANVLT
j_gene: TRBJ1-1; v_gene: TRBV2; d_gene: .; CDR3aa: ASRGPRFTEAF
j_gene: TRBJ2-1; v_gene: TRBV5-5; d_gene: .; CDR3aa: ASSLDPSSYNEQF
j_gene: TRBJ1-2; v_gene: TRBV4-2; d_gene: .; CDR3aa: ASSQEAAPVHT
j_gene: TRBJ1-6; v_gene: TRBV6-5; d_gene: .; CDR3aa: ASKRQEDSPLH
j_gene: TRBJ1-3; v_gene: TRBV7-9; d_gene: .; CDR3aa: ASSLQDGGGNTIY
j_gene: TRBJ2-1; v_gene: TRBV6-5; d_gene: TRBD2; CDR3aa: ASSYIAGSSYNEQF
j_gene: TRBJ2-7; v_gene: TRBV30; d_gene: TRBD2; CDR3aa: AWSGKAGVVYEQY
j_gene: TRBJ1-5; v_gene: TRBV19; d_gene: .; CDR3aa: ASHPFGRGNQPQH
j_gene: TRBJ2-2; v_gene: TRBV14; d_gene: TRBD1; CDR3aa: ASRGQPNTGELF
j_gene: TRBJ2-1; v_gene: TRBV10-1; d_gene: .; CDR3aa: ASSESVGFYNEQF
j_gene: TRBJ2-7; v_gene: TRBV11-2; d_gene: TRBD2; CDR3aa: ASSSLAAYEQY
j_gene: TRBJ1-2; v_gene: TRBV18; d_gene: .; CDR3aa: ASSPYRDYGYT
j_gene: TRBJ2-7; v_gene: TRBV12-3/TRBV12-4; d_gene: .; CDR3aa: ASSLRVVGEQY
j_gene: TRBJ2-3; v_gene: TRBV6-2/TRBV6-3; d_gene: .; CDR3aa: ASSLVTDTQY
j_gene: TRBJ2-3; v_gene: TRBV7-6; d_gene: .; CDR3aa: ASSPLNNAAQY
j_gene: TRBJ2-7; v_gene: TRBV28; d_gene: TRBD1; CDR3aa: ASTTGQGPYEQY
j_gene: TRBJ1-2; v_gene: TRBV28; d_gene: TRBD1; CDR3aa: ASSLDLRGQPNYGYT
j_gene: TRBJ2-1; v_gene: TRBV29-1; d_gene: TRBD2; CDR3aa: SAGLAGSYEQF
j_gene: TRBJ2-7; v_gene: TRBV24-1; d_gene: .; CDR3aa: ATSDQLYHEQY
j_gene: TRBJ1-2; v_gene: TRBV27; d_gene: TRBD1; CDR3aa: ASSRQTGKLNYGYT
j_gene: TRBJ2-7; v_gene: TRBV28; d_gene: TRBD1; CDR3aa: ASSLGTGGTYEQY
j_gene: TRBJ2-3; v_gene: TRBV7-2; d_gene: TRBD2; CDR3aa: ASSVGLSTDTQY
j_gene: TRBJ2-7; v_gene: TRBV9; d_gene: .; CDR3aa: ASSPRPGGEYEQY
j_gene: TRBJ2-7; v_gene: TRBV4-2; d_gene: TRBD2; CDR3aa: ASSQDLTSGAYEQY
j_gene: TRBJ2-1; v_gene: TRBV19; d_gene: .; CDR3aa: ASSWPLGGEQF
j_gene: TRBJ2-1; v_gene: TRBV6-6; d_gene: .; CDR3aa: ASSPTGGAPGEF
j_gene: TRBJ2-1; v_gene: TRBV27; d_gene: TRBD2; CDR3aa: ASRPSGPLYNEQF
j_gene: TRBJ2-7; v_gene: TRBV25-1; d_gene: TRBD1; CDR3aa: ASSESGGTEYEQY
j_gene: TRBJ1-3; v_gene: TRBV9; d_gene: .; CDR3aa: ASSVGPGGNTIY
j_gene: TRBJ1-1; v_gene: TRBV14; d_gene: .; CDR3aa: ASSQDYLAGLGTEAF
j_gene: TRBJ2-1; v_gene: TRBV7-2; d_gene: .; CDR3aa: ASSLALLADEQF
j_gene: TRBJ2-5; v_gene: TRBV11-3; d_gene: TRBD1; CDR3aa: ASRRHRDRQETQY
j_gene: TRBJ2-6; v_gene: TRBV27; d_gene: TRBD2; CDR3aa: ASRGGSGANVLT
j_gene: TRBJ2-1; v_gene: TRBV12-2; d_gene: .; CDR3aa: ASRLKTVSEQF
j_gene: TRBJ1-5; v_gene: TRBV7-2; d_gene: .; CDR3aa: ASSLVQGSNQPQH